The subject of this entry is one TCR beta chain. The protocol was immunoSEQ multiplex PCR, while the TCRdb copy is restricted to in-frame clones and leaves out a portion. The sample contains 60,000 to 75,000 clones, 84% of which appear only once. V dropped 4 bases and J dropped 7 bases, with 12 bases sitting between them. The V gene's germline CDR1 is SGHRS and CDR2 YFSETQ. The CDR3 covers 12 residues. The data originate from a study of OX40 agonist ivuxolimab in advanced cancers. Looking at the study overall: Dose-escalation patients suffered from hepatocellular carcinoma, melanoma, renal cell or head and neck cancer.

The source of this sequence is an adult with an advanced solid tumor such as melanoma, head and neck, liver or kidney cancer. The chain uses TRBV5-1 and TRBJ2-7; D tentatively fits TRBD1 or TRBD2 (5 bases each). This material consisted of CD4+ or CD8+ T cells sorted from blood, taken in a trial of the OX40 agonist ivuxolimab. CDR3 residues: CASSVGVGEQYF. The CDR3 DNA sequence: TGCGCCAGCAGCGTGGGGGTGGGTGAGCAGTACTTC.